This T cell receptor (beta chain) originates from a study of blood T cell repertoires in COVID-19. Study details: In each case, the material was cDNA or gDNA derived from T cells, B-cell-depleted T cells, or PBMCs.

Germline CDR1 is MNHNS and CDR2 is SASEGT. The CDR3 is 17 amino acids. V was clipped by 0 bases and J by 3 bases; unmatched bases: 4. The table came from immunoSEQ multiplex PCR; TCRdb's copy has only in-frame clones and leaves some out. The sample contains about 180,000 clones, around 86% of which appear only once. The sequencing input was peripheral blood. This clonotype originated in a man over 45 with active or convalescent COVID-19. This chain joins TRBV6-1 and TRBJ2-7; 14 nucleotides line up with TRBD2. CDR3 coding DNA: TGTGCCAGCAGTGAAGCGTGGACTAGCGGGAGGAACTACGAGCAGTACTTC. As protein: CASSEAWTSGRNYEQYF.